This T cell receptor (beta chain) was observed in a study of human T cells and chemical hapten exposure. Unmatched junction bases numbered 1, after V lost 4 bases and J lost 5 bases. This CDR3 spans 14 amino acids. Germline CDR1 reads WSHSY; CDR2 reads SAAADI. Noted time point: pre-sensitization, week 0. Documented treatment: therapeutic diphenylcyclopropenone sensitization with weekly scalp DPC. TCRdb ran MiXCR on the RACE reads and lists one entry per CDR3 protein. This table holds approximately 60,000 distinct CDR3 sequences, roughly 10% found once. The sequence was collected from a woman aged 40 to 50 with alopecia areata. Some clones in this sample may be carry-over from other donors' samples. The V gene is TRBV10-2, the J gene TRBJ2-7; 14 nucleotides line up with TRBD2. Sequenced here: whole blood, sampled in connection with sensitization to the hapten diphenylcyclopropenone (DPC). CDR3: CASSGGLAGDEQYF. CDR3 sequence (DNA): TGCGCCAGCAGTGGGGGACTAGCGGGAGACGAGCAGTACTTC.